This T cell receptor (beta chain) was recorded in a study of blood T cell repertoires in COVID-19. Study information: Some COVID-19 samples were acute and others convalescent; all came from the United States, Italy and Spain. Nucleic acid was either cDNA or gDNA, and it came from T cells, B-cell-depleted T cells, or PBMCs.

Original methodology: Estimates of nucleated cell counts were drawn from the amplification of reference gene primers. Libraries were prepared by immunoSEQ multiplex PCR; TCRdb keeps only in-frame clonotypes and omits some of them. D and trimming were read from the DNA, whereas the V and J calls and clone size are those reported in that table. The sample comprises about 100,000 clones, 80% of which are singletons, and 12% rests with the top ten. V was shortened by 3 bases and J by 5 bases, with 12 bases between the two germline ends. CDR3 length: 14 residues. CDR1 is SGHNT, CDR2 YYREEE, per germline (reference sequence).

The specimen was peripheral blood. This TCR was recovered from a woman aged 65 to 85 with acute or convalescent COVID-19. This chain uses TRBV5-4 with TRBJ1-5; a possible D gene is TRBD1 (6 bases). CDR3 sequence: CASSSTGSHQPQHF. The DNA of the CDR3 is TGTGCCAGCAGCTCCACAGGGTCACATCAGCCCCAGCATTTT.